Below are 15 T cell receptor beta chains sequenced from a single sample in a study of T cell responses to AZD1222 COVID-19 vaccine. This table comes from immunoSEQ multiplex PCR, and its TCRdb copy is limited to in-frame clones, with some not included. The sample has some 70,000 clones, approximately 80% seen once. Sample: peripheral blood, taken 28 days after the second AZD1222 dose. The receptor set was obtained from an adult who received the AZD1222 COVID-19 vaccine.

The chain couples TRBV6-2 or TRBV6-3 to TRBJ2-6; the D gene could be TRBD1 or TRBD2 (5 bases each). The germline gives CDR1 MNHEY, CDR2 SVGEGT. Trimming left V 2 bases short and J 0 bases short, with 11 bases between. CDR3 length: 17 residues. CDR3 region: CASSYAREYSGANVLTF. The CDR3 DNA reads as TGTGCCAGCAGTTACGCCAGGGAGTACTCTGGGGCCAACGTCCTGACTTTC.

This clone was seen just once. The CDR3 DNA is TGTGCCAGCAGCCACCCGGGAGGATACGAGCAGTACTTC. Its protein product is CASSHPGGYEQYF. J is TRBJ2-7 and V is TRBV6-2 or TRBV6-3, with TRBD2 matching over 7 bases. The CDR3 has 13 residues. Germline values: CDR1 MNHEY, CDR2 SVGEGT. After removal of 6 bases from V and 4 bases from J, the junction contained 6 bases not matched to a gene.

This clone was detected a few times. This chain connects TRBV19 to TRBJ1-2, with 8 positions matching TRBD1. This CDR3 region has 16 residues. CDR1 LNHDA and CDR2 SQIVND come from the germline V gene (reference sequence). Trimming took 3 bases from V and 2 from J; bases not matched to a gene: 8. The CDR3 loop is CASSIRGTGNNYGYTF. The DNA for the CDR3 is TGTGCCAGTAGTATTCGTGGGACAGGCAACAACTATGGCTACACCTTC.

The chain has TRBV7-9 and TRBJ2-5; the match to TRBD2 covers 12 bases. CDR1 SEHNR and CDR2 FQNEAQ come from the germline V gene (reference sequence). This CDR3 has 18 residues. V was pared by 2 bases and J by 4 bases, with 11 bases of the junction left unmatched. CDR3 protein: CASSLPLPSGGAIETQYF. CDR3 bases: TGTGCCAGCAGCTTACCCCTACCTAGCGGGGGGGCCATAGAGACCCAGTACTTC.

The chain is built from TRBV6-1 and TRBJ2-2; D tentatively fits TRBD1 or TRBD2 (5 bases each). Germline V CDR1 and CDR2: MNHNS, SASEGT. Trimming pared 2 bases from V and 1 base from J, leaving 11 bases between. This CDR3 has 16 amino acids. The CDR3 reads CASSEYSGGNTGELFF. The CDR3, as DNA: TGTGCCAGCAGTGAATATAGTGGGGGGAACACCGGGGAGCTGTTTTTT.

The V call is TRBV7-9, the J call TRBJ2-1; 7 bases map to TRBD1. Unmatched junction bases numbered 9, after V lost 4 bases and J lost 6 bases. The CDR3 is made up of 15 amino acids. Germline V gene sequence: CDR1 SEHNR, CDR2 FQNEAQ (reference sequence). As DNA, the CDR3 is TGTGCCAGCAGCTACATGGGGGACAGTTTCAATGAGCAGTTCTTC. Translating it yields CASSYMGDSFNEQFF.

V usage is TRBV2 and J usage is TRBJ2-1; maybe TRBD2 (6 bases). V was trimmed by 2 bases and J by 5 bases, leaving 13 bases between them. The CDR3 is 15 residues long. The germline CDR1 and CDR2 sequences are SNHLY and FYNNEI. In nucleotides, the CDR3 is TGTGCCAGCAGTGAACGGCGGGGACCGAACAATGAGCAGTTCTTC. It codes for CASSERRGPNNEQFF. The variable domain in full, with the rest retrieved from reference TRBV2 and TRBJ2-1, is EPEVTQTPSHQVTQMGQEVILRCVPISNHLYFYWYRQILGQKVEFLVSFYNNEISEKSEIFDDQFSVERPDGSNFTLKIRSTKLEDSAMYFCASSERRGPNNEQFFGPGTRLTVL.

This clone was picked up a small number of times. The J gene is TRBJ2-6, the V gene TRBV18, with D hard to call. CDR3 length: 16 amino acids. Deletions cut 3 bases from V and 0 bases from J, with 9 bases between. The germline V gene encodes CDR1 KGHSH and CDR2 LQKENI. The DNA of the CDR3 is TGTGCCAGCTCACCGACGCCTTCCTCTGGGGCCAACGTCCTGACTTTC. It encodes CASSPTPSSGANVLTF.

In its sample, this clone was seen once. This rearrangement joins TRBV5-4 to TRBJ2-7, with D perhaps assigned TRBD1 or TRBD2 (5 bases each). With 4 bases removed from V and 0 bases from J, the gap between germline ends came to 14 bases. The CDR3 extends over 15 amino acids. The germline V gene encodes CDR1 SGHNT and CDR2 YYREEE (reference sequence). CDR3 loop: CASSPGTAVSYEQYF. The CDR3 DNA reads TGTGCCAGCAGCCCGGGGACGGCTGTCTCCTACGAGCAGTACTTC. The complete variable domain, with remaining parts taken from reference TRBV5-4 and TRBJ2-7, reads ETGVTQSPTHLIKTRGQQVTLRCSSQSGHNTVSWYQQALGQGPQFIFQYYREEENGRGNFPPRFSGLQFPNYSSELNVNALELDDSALYLCASSPGTAVSYEQYFGPGTRLTVT.

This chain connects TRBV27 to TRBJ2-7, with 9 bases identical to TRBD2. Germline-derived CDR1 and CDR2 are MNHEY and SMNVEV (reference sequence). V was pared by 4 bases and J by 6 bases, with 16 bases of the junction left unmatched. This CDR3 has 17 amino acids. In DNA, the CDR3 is TGTGCCAGCAGTTCCCGGCCACGTATAGCGGGGGAATCCGAGCAGTACTTC. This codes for CASSSRPRIAGESEQYF.

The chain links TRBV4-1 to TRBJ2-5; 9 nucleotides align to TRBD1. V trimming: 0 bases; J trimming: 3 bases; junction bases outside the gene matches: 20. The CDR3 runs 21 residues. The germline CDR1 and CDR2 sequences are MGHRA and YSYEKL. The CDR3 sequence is CASSQDGFGERTGANKETQYF. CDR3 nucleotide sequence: TGCGCCAGCAGCCAAGATGGTTTTGGAGAACGGACAGGGGCGAACAAAGAGACCCAGTACTTC.

The CDR3 protein is CAISVGERNTEAFF. CDR3 coding DNA: TGTGCCATCAGTGTCGGGGAGAGAAACACTGAAGCTTTCTTT. This chain joins TRBV10-3 and TRBJ1-1; D gene ambiguous. Deletions cut 4 bases from V and 2 bases from J, with 11 bases between. The germline V gene encodes CDR1 ENHRY and CDR2 SYGVKD. This CDR3 comprises 14 residues.

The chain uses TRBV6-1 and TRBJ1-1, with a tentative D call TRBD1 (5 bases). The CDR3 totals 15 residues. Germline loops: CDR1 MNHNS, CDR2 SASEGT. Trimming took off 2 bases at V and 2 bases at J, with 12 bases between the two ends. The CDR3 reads CASSESRGGNTEAFF. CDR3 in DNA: TGTGCCAGCAGTGAATCCCGTGGGGGAAACACTGAAGCTTTCTTT.

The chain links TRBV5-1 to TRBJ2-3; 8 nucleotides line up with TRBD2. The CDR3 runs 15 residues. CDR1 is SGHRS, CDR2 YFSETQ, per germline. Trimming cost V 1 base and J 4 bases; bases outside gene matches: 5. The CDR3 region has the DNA TGCGCCAGCAGCTTGTCGGGGGGGCCCTCAGATACGCAGTATTTT. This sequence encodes CASSLSGGPSDTQYF.

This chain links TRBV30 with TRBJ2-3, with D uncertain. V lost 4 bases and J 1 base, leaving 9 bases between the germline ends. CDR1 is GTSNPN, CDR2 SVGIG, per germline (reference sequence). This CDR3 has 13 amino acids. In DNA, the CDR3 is TGTGCCTGGATTAAGGGTGGCACAGATACGCAGTATTTT. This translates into CAWIKGGTDTQYF.